The 26 T cell receptor beta chains given below trace back to one sample, sequenced in a study of T cell repertoires in cytomegalovirus infection. The antigens these receptors bind are not known. MiXCR, run by TCRdb on the reads, gives a single entry per CDR3 protein. The repertoire holds approximately 910,000 distinct CDR3 sequences, with about a third as singletons. This specimen was cultured CD8+ T cells from PBMCs, taken from culture after CMV antigen stimulation. These receptors were collected from a human donor in good health (CMV status not recorded). Some clones in this sample may be carry-over from other donors' samples.

The genes are TRBV6-6 and TRBJ2-2; D remains ambiguous. With 0 bases removed from V and 0 bases from J, the gap between germline ends came to 14 bases. This CDR3 spans 18 amino acids. CDR1 MNHNY and CDR2 SVGAGI come from the germline V gene (reference sequence). CDR3 sequence: CASSYSVGSTANTGELFF. In nucleotides, the CDR3 is TGTGCCAGCAGTTACTCTGTGGGGTCTACTGCGAACACCGGGGAGCTGTTTTTT.

This clonotype was counted only a few times. The V gene is TRBV5-4, the J gene TRBJ2-6; 7 nucleotides agree with TRBD1. The V and J ends lost 3 bases and 0 bases, in that order; junction bases with no gene match: 6. Germline lookup yields CDR1 SGHNT and CDR2 YYREEE (reference sequence). This CDR3 spans 17 amino acids. CDR3 sequence: CASSSYGTASGANVLTF. CDR3 DNA sequence: TGTGCCAGCAGCTCCTACGGGACAGCCTCTGGGGCCAACGTCCTGACTTTC.

The chain combines TRBV5-6 with TRBJ2-5; D unresolved. Germline CDR1 is SGHDT and CDR2 is YYEEEE. CDR3 length equals 15 residues. V lost 0 bases and J lost 0, with 9 bases in between. Here the CDR3 reads CASSLAWPYQETQYF. CDR3 nucleotide sequence: TGTGCCAGCAGCTTGGCCTGGCCGTACCAAGAGACCCAGTACTTC.

This clonotype was observed a few times. This chain uses TRBV27 with TRBJ2-3; 7 positions agree with TRBD2. The CDR3 extends over 13 amino acids. Per germline, CDR1 MNHEY and CDR2 SMNVEV (reference sequence). J lost 2 bases, V lost 10 bases, and 6 bases had no gene match. The CDR3 sequence is CAISAGPTDTQYF. The CDR3 bases are TGTGCCATCTCAGCGGGACCCACAGATACGCAGTATTTT.

This clonotype occurred a few times. The rearrangement joins TRBV7-6 to TRBJ2-7; TRBD1 matches at 7 bases. V shed 3 bases and J 3 bases; nucleotides not matched to a gene: 14. The CDR3 runs 17 residues. CDR1 and CDR2 (germline): SGHVS, FNYEAQ. The CDR3 spells CASSFSPPGQLVYEQYF. In nucleotides, the CDR3 is TGTGCCAGCAGCTTCTCTCCCCCGGGACAGCTAGTCTACGAGCAGTACTTC.

V gene TRBV19 combines with J gene TRBJ1-1; 7 bases are shared with TRBD1. The length of the CDR3 is 16 residues. The V gene's germline CDR1 is LNHDA and CDR2 SQIVND (reference sequence). The V segment lost 6 bases and the J segment 3 bases; nucleotides outside the gene matches: 13. This chain's CDR3 is CASRDLQGFADTEAFF. The CDR3 nucleotides are TGTGCCAGTAGGGACCTACAGGGGTTCGCCGACACTGAAGCTTTCTTT.

This chain connects TRBV27 to TRBJ1-5; D ambiguous. V dropped 8 bases and J dropped 3 bases, with 8 bases sitting between them. CDR3 length: 12 amino acids. The germline CDR1 and CDR2 sequences are MNHEY and SMNVEV (reference sequence). The CDR3 coding sequence is TGTGCCAGCGGGCAGCCCAATCAGCCCCAGCATTTT. Translated, it gives CASGQPNQPQHF.

In its sample, this clonotype was seen a few times. The V and J genes are TRBV27 and TRBJ1-1, with TRBD1 as a possible D gene (5 bases). This CDR3 has 14 residues. V gave up 8 bases and J gave up 6 bases, with 19 bases separating them. The germline V gene has CDR1 MNHEY and CDR2 SMNVEV (reference sequence). For the CDR3, the DNA is TGTGCCAGCGGGGACCGGGGGGGGGATTCTGAAGCTTTCTTT. Translating gives CASGDRGGDSEAFF.

This clonotype was observed a single time. The rearrangement joins TRBV2 to TRBJ2-1; the D is unclear. V was clipped by 6 bases and J by 8 bases, with 11 bases between them. The CDR3 is made up of 12 amino acids. In germline, CDR1 is SNHLY, CDR2 FYNNEI. Here the CDR3 reads CASRESVDEQFF. In nucleotides, the CDR3 is TGTGCCAGCAGAGAGAGCGTGGATGAGCAGTTCTTC.

This clonotype turned up a few times. V gene TRBV28 combines with J gene TRBJ1-5; the match to TRBD1 covers 9 bases. V gave up 3 bases and J gave up 8 bases; unmatched junction bases: 11. CDR1 and CDR2 from the germline V gene are MDHEN and SYDVKM. The CDR3 length is 16 residues. Here the CDR3 reads CASSFPGTGFTEPQHF. DNA for the CDR3: TGTGCCAGCAGTTTCCCTGGGACAGGGTTCACGGAGCCCCAGCATTTT. Full variable domain (missing parts from reference TRBV28 and TRBJ1-5): DVKVTQSSRYLVKRTGEKVFLECVQDMDHENMFWYRQDPGLGLRLIYFSYDVKMKEKGDIPEGYSVSREKKERFSLILESASTNQTSMYLCASSFPGTGFTEPQHFGDGTRLSIL.

The V and J genes are TRBV6-5 and TRBJ2-2; 9 bases fit TRBD2. Germline V lookup: CDR1 MNHEY, CDR2 SVGAGI. V gave up 0 bases and J gave up 1 base; unmatched junction bases: 9. The length of the CDR3 is 19 residues. The CDR3 DNA follows: TGTGCCAGCAGTTACTCGCGGCTAGCGGGGTCCCAGAACACCGGGGAGCTGTTTTTT. Its translation: CASSYSRLAGSQNTGELFF.

The CDR3 region has the DNA TGTGCCAGCCGCATGGACAGGGATGAAGGCTACACCTTC. This codes for CASRMDRDEGYTF. The J gene is TRBJ1-2, the V gene TRBV27; 8 bases match TRBD1. Trimming took 8 bases from V and 8 from J; bases not matched to a gene: 10. The CDR3 sequence is 13 residues long. The germline gives CDR1 MNHEY, CDR2 SMNVEV (reference sequence).

The rearrangement joins TRBV28 to TRBJ2-3; TRBD1 or TRBD2 may be the D gene (6 bases each). The V end was cut by 8 bases, the J end by 0 bases, with 15 bases between. The CDR3 is 15 residues long. CDR1 is MDHEN, CDR2 SYDVKM, per germline. This chain's CDR3 is CASEGGKGSTDTQYF. In DNA form, the CDR3 reads TGTGCCAGCGAGGGGGGAAAGGGGAGCACAGATACGCAGTATTTT.

Comment on this clonotype: One end of the junction is discordant with germline, which a read error may explain. The chain carries TRBV19 and TRBJ2-1, with D unclear. CDR1 and CDR2 (germline): LNHDA, SQIVND (reference sequence). CDR3 size: 13 residues. CDR3 in amino acids: CANESSPYNKQFF. The CDR3 nucleotides are TGTGCCAATGAGTCCAGTCCCTACAATAAGCAGTTCTTC.

The CDR3, as DNA: TGTGCCAGCAGTTCGCAACTTACAGATACGCAGTATTTT. Translation: CASSSQLTDTQYF. The genes are TRBV27 and TRBJ2-3; D call uncertain. Looked up from germline, CDR1 is MNHEY and CDR2 is SMNVEV (reference sequence). The V and J ends lost 4 bases and 3 bases respectively, with 8 bases between them. The length of the CDR3 is 13 residues.

This clonotype occurred many times. This chain joins TRBV12-3 or TRBV12-4 and TRBJ1-5; tentative D call: TRBD1 (6 bases). CDR3 size: 15 residues. Trimming stripped 4 bases from V and 3 bases from J, with 13 bases between. CDR3 DNA sequence: TGTGCCAGCAGTTCCGGGACAACGAACAATCAGCCCCAGCATTTT. This translates into CASSSGTTNNQPQHF.

This clonotype was counted only a few times. The chain is built from TRBV27 and TRBJ1-2, with D perhaps TRBD1 (5 bases). The CDR3 extends over 11 amino acids. Trimming took 7 bases from V and 8 from J, leaving 11 bases between them. Germline V gives CDR1 MNHEY, CDR2 SMNVEV (reference sequence). As DNA, the CDR3 is TGTGCCAGCATGGGGCCCGTCGGCTACACCTTC. It translates to CASMGPVGYTF.

In its sample, this clonotype was seen many times. The rearrangement links TRBV7-6 to TRBJ1-1; 10 bases are shared with TRBD1. Losses at the gene ends were 4 bases for V and 8 bases for J; bases not matched to a gene: 4. The CDR3 extends over 13 amino acids. Germline values: CDR1 SGHVS, CDR2 FNYEAQ. CDR3 nucleotide sequence: TGTGCCAGCAGCTCCGAGACAGGGGGCGAAGCTTTCTTT. Its translation is CASSSETGGEAFF.

V usage is TRBV12-3 or TRBV12-4 and J usage is TRBJ1-2; TRBD1 might be the D (6 bases). Trimming took off 6 bases at V and 4 bases at J, with 15 bases between the two ends. This CDR3 spans 14 amino acids. For the CDR3, the DNA is TGTGCCAGCAGCGCCCCAGGGGACTTCTATGGCTACACCTTC. It is translated as CASSAPGDFYGYTF.

The chain combines TRBV6-2 or TRBV6-3 with TRBJ2-1; weak D call: TRBD1 (5 bases). V shed 8 bases and J shed 2 bases, with 13 bases lying between them. Germline lookup yields CDR1 MNHEY and CDR2 SVGEGT. The CDR3 is made up of 14 amino acids. The CDR3, as DNA: TGTGCCAGCCAACAGGCAGGAGCCTACAATGAGCAGTTCTTC. Translated: CASQQAGAYNEQFF.

This clonotype was seen only a few times. This sequence joins TRBV19 and TRBJ1-5; TRBD1 aligns across 11 bases. V lost 4 bases to trimming and J lost 5 bases; unmatched junction nucleotides: 13. The germline V gene encodes CDR1 LNHDA and CDR2 SQIVND (reference sequence). This CDR3 comprises 18 residues. CDR3 nucleotides: TGTGCCAGTAGTACCCCGGGACAGGGGGAGCTCGGTGATCAGCCCCAGCATTTT. Residues: CASSTPGQGELGDQPQHF.

This clonotype was seen a handful of times. In DNA form, the CDR3 reads TGCAGTGCGAAGGTGGGCTACACCTTC. It is translated as CSAKVGYTF. The chain has TRBV20-1 and TRBJ1-2; D is unresolved. The V end was cut by 6 bases, the J end by 8 bases, with 7 bases between. The CDR3 runs to 9 residues. Germline CDR1 reads DFQATT; CDR2 reads SNEGSKA (reference sequence).

This clonotype has more than one count but fewer than ten. The V gene is TRBV7-6, the J gene TRBJ1-1; D is undetermined. V was shortened by 1 base and J by 1 base, with 10 bases between the two germline ends. CDR1 is SGHVS and CDR2 is FNYEAQ in the germline V gene. CDR3 length: 15 amino acids. For the CDR3, the DNA is TGTGCCAGCAGCTTAGAAGGACTATCGAACACTGAAGCTTTCTTT. Amino acids: CASSLEGLSNTEAFF.

The chain uses TRBV12-3 or TRBV12-4 and TRBJ1-2; tentatively, D is TRBD1 (6 bases). The V and J ends lost 6 bases and 6 bases respectively, with 11 bases between them. The CDR3 loop spans 12 amino acids. The CDR3 loop is CASSSGENGYTF. The CDR3 DNA follows: TGTGCCAGCAGCTCAGGGGAAAATGGCTACACCTTC.

The chain employs TRBV9 and TRBJ2-7; the D gene is possibly TRBD2 (6 bases). Germline V CDR1 and CDR2: SGDLS, YYNGEE. The CDR3 is 16 residues long. With 0 bases removed from V and 0 bases from J, the gap between germline ends came to 13 bases. The DNA of the CDR3 is TGTGCCAGCAGCGTAGAAACTAGCTTCTTCTCCTACGAGCAGTACTTC. This translates into CASSVETSFFSYEQYF.

Only a few counts were recorded for this clonotype. This chain joins TRBV28 and TRBJ2-1, with unresolved D. V was shortened by 6 bases and J by 9 bases, with 18 bases between the two germline ends. Germline V gives CDR1 MDHEN, CDR2 SYDVKM. CDR3 length: 14 amino acids. The DNA for the CDR3 is TGTGCCAGCAGCTTCACCTATAAGTGGAGTGAGCAGTTCTTC. Translation: CASSFTYKWSEQFF.